Each of the 21 T cell receptor beta chains below was sequenced from the same sample in a study of shared clonotypes between healthy human individuals. Produced via immunoSEQ multiplex PCR; TCRdb's table is partial and in-frame only. The sample gives about 2,100,000 clones, just over 90% of which show up once; roughly 1.7% is in the top ten. Naive CD8 cells, CD45RO-negative and positively selected for CCR7, excluded terminally differentiated effector memory CD45RA+ cells. The sequenced sample consisted of naive CD8+ T cells from PBMCs. These receptors were obtained from a man in his late teens or twenties in good health. Some clones in this sample may be carry-over from other donors' samples.

This chain joins TRBV9 and TRBJ2-1, with 7 bases identical to TRBD2. V shed 3 bases and J 4 bases; nucleotides not matched to a gene: 4. Germline-derived CDR1 and CDR2 are SGDLS and YYNGEE. The CDR3 contains 14 residues. The CDR3 coding sequence is TGTGCCAGCAGCGGCAGCGGGGTATACAATGAGCAGTTCTTC. It codes for CASSGSGVYNEQFF.

The rearrangement joins TRBV19 to TRBJ1-1, with D unclear. Germline CDR1 and CDR2: LNHDA and SQIVND (reference sequence). V was shortened by 6 bases and J by 2 bases, with 7 bases between the two germline ends. The CDR3 consists of 12 residues. The CDR3 coding sequence is TGTGCCAGTAGCTTTGACAACACTGAAGCTTTCTTT. This sequence encodes CASSFDNTEAFF.

This chain joins TRBV27 and TRBJ2-7; no clear D. The V gene's germline CDR1 is MNHEY and CDR2 SMNVEV (reference sequence). Trimming removed 2 bases at V and 0 bases at J, with 14 bases between. The CDR3 covers 16 residues. DNA for the CDR3: TGTGCCAGCAGTTTAACGACCAGCTCTACCTCCTACGAGCAGTACTTC. Translating gives CASSLTTSSTSYEQYF.

V gene TRBV14 combines with J gene TRBJ1-2; 11 nucleotides match TRBD1. This CDR3 spans 19 amino acids. Losses at the gene ends were 4 bases for V and 0 bases for J; bases not matched to a gene: 13. Germline CDR1 and CDR2: SGHDN and FVKESK. CDR3 DNA sequence: TGTGCCAGCAGCCCTTCCGCCCGGGACAGGGGGTATACTAACTATGGCTACACCTTC. This translates into CASSPSARDRGYTNYGYTF.

Comments on this clone: This specimen includes other DNA sequences encoding the same CDR3. V is TRBV20-1 and J is TRBJ2-7, with D possibly TRBD1 on 6 matching bases. V was clipped by 4 bases and J by 3 bases, with 7 bases between them. The CDR3 extends over 11 amino acids. The germline V gene encodes CDR1 DFQATT and CDR2 SNEGSKA (reference sequence). CDR3 nucleotide sequence: TGCAGTGCTACACAGGGCTACGAGCAGTACTTC. Its protein product is CSATQGYEQYF.

A few counts support this clone. The V and J genes are TRBV27 and TRBJ2-7; a possible D gene is TRBD1 (6 bases). The CDR3 has 13 residues. The V and J ends lost 2 bases and 3 bases respectively, with 8 bases between them. From germline, CDR1 is MNHEY and CDR2 SMNVEV (reference sequence). The CDR3 DNA reads TGTGCCAGCAGTTTAAACAGGGTCTACGAGCAGTACTTC. As protein: CASSLNRVYEQYF.

This sequence joins TRBV29-1 and TRBJ2-3, with 10 nucleotides matching TRBD2. CDR3 length: 18 residues. V was clipped by 2 bases and J by 6 bases; unmatched bases: 17. Per the germline V gene, CDR1 is SQVTM and CDR2 is ANQGSEA. Here the CDR3 DNA reads TGCAGCGTTGAATTAGCCTGGCTAGCGGGAGCACTCCGGGATACGCAGTATTTT. This encodes CSVELAWLAGALRDTQYF.

The chain is built from TRBV28 and TRBJ2-7; 11 bases map to TRBD2. Germline V CDR1 and CDR2: MDHEN, SYDVKM. The CDR3 is 19 residues long. The V segment lost 6 bases and the J segment 3 bases; nucleotides outside the gene matches: 19. CDR3 nucleotide sequence: TGTGCCAGCAGGCCCACCTCTCTGGCTAGCGGGAGGTTCCGCTACGAGCAGTACTTC. The encoded protein is CASRPTSLASGRFRYEQYF.

The chain couples TRBV27 to TRBJ1-1; no clear D gene. Germline V CDR1 and CDR2: MNHEY, SMNVEV (reference sequence). The CDR3 covers 14 residues. The germline V and J ends were trimmed by 4 bases and 4 bases, with 13 bases remaining between them. The CDR3 region is CASSSQPFGTEAFF. CDR3 nucleotide sequence: TGTGCCAGCAGTTCCCAGCCTTTTGGCACTGAAGCTTTCTTT.

As to this clone: Other DNA sequences in this sample translate to the same CDR3. The rearrangement joins TRBV5-4 to TRBJ1-1, with D unclear. CDR3 size: 12 residues. CDR1 is SGHNT and CDR2 is YYREEE in the germline V gene (reference sequence). Trimming took off 0 bases at V and 3 bases at J, with 3 bases between the two ends. The CDR3 reads CASSLGYTEAFF. In DNA, the CDR3 is TGTGCCAGCAGCTTGGGTTACACTGAAGCTTTCTTT. Full variable domain (missing parts from reference TRBV5-4 and TRBJ1-1): ETGVTQSPTHLIKTRGQQVTLRCSSQSGHNTVSWYQQALGQGPQFIFQYYREEENGRGNFPPRFSGLQFPNYSSELNVNALELDDSALYLCASSLGYTEAFFGQGTRLTVV.

This chain connects TRBV5-4 to TRBJ2-7; 8 bases line up with TRBD1. CDR1 is SGHNT and CDR2 is YYREEE in the germline V gene (reference sequence). This CDR3 spans 13 amino acids. Trimming at V came to 4 bases and at J to 5 bases, leaving 5 bases not matched to a gene. The CDR3 DNA follows: TGTGCCAGCAGCCAAAGGGACAGGAACGAGCAGTACTTC. This codes for CASSQRDRNEQYF. The complete variable domain, with remaining parts taken from reference TRBV5-4 and TRBJ2-7, reads ETGVTQSPTHLIKTRGQQVTLRCSSQSGHNTVSWYQQALGQGPQFIFQYYREEENGRGNFPPRFSGLQFPNYSSELNVNALELDDSALYLCASSQRDRNEQYFGPGTRLTVT.

The CDR3 sequence: CASTANTNTGELFF. Written as DNA, the CDR3 is TGTGCCAGCACGGCGAACACAAACACCGGGGAGCTGTTTTTT. The chain couples TRBV9 to TRBJ2-2; D is ambiguous. Per germline, CDR1 SGDLS and CDR2 YYNGEE. Trimming stripped 6 bases from V and 2 bases from J, with 11 bases between. The CDR3 runs to 14 residues.

In regard to this clone: The identical CDR3 is also encoded by other nucleotide sequences in the sample. CDR3 bases: TGTGCCAGCAGTCACGGACTAGCGGCGTACGAGCAGTACTTC. Translating it yields CASSHGLAAYEQYF. The V call is TRBV4-2, the J call TRBJ2-7, with 10 positions matching TRBD2. The length of the CDR3 is 14 residues. J lost 4 bases, V lost 6 bases, and 6 bases had no gene match. Germline V lookup: CDR1 LGHNA, CDR2 YNFKEQ.

As for this clone: Distinct nucleotide sequences in the sample also encode this CDR3. The J gene is TRBJ2-1, the V gene TRBV6-5; possible D gene TRBD1, 6 bases. V lost 5 bases and J 2 bases, leaving 10 bases between the germline ends. From germline, CDR1 is MNHEY and CDR2 SVGAGI. CDR3 length: 14 residues. For the CDR3, the DNA is TGTGCCAGCAGTCCTGCAGGGGCCTACAATGAGCAGTTCTTC. Its protein product is CASSPAGAYNEQFF.

This chain links TRBV29-1 with TRBJ2-5; 10 bases match TRBD1. This CDR3 has 13 residues. With V trimmed by 6 bases and J by 2 bases, 3 bases remained unmatched. CDR1 is SQVTM, CDR2 ANQGSEA, per germline. The CDR3 DNA sequence: TGCAGCGTGGACAGGGGGAGGCAAGAGACCCAGTACTTC. Translation gives CSVDRGRQETQYF.

The chain carries TRBV27 and TRBJ1-3; D gene uncertain. This CDR3 has 11 residues. CDR1 and CDR2 from the germline V gene are MNHEY and SMNVEV (reference sequence). Trimming took 6 bases from V and 7 from J, leaving 7 bases between them. CDR3: CASRGTNTIYF. The CDR3 DNA is TGTGCCAGCAGAGGCACGAACACCATATATTTT.

About this clone itself: In the same sample, other DNA sequences code for this CDR3. The chain combines TRBV18 with TRBJ2-1, with unresolved D. The CDR3 spans 13 residues. Germline loops: CDR1 KGHSH, CDR2 LQKENI. V dropped 6 bases and J dropped 1 base, with 7 bases sitting between them. This chain's CDR3 is CASSPGSYNEQFF. CDR3 nucleotide sequence: TGTGCCAGCTCGCCGGGTTCCTACAATGAGCAGTTCTTC.

The gene calls are TRBV7-9 and TRBJ1-5, with D possibly being TRBD1 (6 bases). The V and J ends lost 8 bases and 5 bases respectively, with 13 bases between them. The germline gives CDR1 SEHNR, CDR2 FQNEAQ (reference sequence). The CDR3 is made up of 13 amino acids. The CDR3 nucleotides are TGTGCCAGCGGACGGGAGGGGGATCAGCCCCAGCATTTT. This codes for CASGREGDQPQHF. The variable domain in full, with the rest retrieved from reference TRBV7-9 and TRBJ1-5, is DTGVSQNPRHKITKRGQNVTFRCDPISEHNRLYWYRQTLGQGPEFLTYFQNEAQLEKSRLLSDRFSAERPKGSFSTLEIQRTEQGDSAMYLCASGREGDQPQHFGDGTRLSIL.

This clone was seen a single time. This sequence joins TRBV7-2 and TRBJ1-1; no firm D call. The ends were cut back, 6 bases at V and 0 bases at J, with 8 bases in the middle. Germline loops: CDR1 SGHTA, CDR2 FQGNSA. The CDR3 has 13 residues. The CDR3 here is CASRTIMNTEAFF. The CDR3 bases are TGTGCCAGCAGGACGATCATGAACACTGAAGCTTTCTTT.

A single count supports this clone. V and J are TRBV2 and TRBJ2-5; 8 bases line up with TRBD1. This CDR3 region has 12 residues. V lost 10 bases to trimming and J lost 3 bases; unmatched junction nucleotides: 4. Germline CDR1 SNHLY, CDR2 FYNNEI. The CDR3 loop reads CATMTGEETQYF. CDR3 DNA: TGTGCCACCATGACAGGGGAAGAGACCCAGTACTTC.

This clone was recorded only once. The chain links TRBV28 to TRBJ1-1, with D unresolved. The CDR3 sequence is 16 residues long. Germline loops: CDR1 MDHEN, CDR2 SYDVKM. The V end lost 6 bases, the J end lost 4 bases, and 21 bases lay between the germline ends. The CDR3 loop is CASSPLEGISGTEAFF. For the CDR3, the DNA is TGTGCCAGCAGCCCTCTAGAGGGCATATCGGGCACTGAAGCTTTCTTT.